This entry concerns a single T cell receptor beta chain. Its antigen is unknown. As for treatment: some 20 received Ad26.COV2.S at low or high dose, single or two shots; roughly five received placebo; per-sample allocation not given. Following the first vaccine or placebo injection, samples were taken on day 63. The CDR3 covers 16 residues. With 4 bases removed from V and 4 bases from J, the gap between germline ends came to 17 bases. Germline CDR1 and CDR2: MNHEY and SVGAGI. These data originate in a study of Ad26.COV2.S vaccination and SARS-CoV-2 variants. Study-level findings and limits: In vaccinated individuals, spike-specific CD8+ and CD4+ T cell responses reportedly displayed substantial breadth.

Sequencing was performed with immunoSEQ multiplex PCR; in TCRdb, only in-frame clones are kept and a portion is missing. The table includes about 470,000 clones, 90% detected once. The sequence came from a person between 18 and 60 years old who received the Ad26.COV2.S COVID-19 vaccine or a placebo. The sample was peripheral blood, taken in a trial of Ad26.COV2.S vaccine versus placebo. V usage is TRBV6-5 and J usage is TRBJ2-1, with TRBD2 as a possible D gene (6 bases). The CDR3 loop is CASSSSGLPRYNEQFF. The CDR3 DNA follows: TGTGCCAGCAGTTCATCGGGACTCCCTAGGTACAATGAGCAGTTCTTC.